This T cell receptor beta chain appears in the sequencing data of a study of immune characterization of retroperitoneal liposarcoma. The V gene's germline CDR1 is SGHVS and CDR2 FNYEAQ. The CDR3 runs to 12 residues. Deletions cut 5 bases from V and 8 bases from J, with 10 bases between. One entry per CDR3 protein results from TCRdb running MiXCR on the PCR reads. The sample has about 7,600 distinct CDR3 sequences, roughly 45% seen once. This clonotype was sampled from a male donor with retroperitoneal liposarcoma. The V and J genes are TRBV7-6 and TRBJ2-1, with D uncertain. Sequencing input: tumor tissue. The CDR3 DNA reads as TGTGCCAGCAGCCCCCTAGGCCATGAGCAGTTCTTC. Protein sequence: CASSPLGHEQFF.